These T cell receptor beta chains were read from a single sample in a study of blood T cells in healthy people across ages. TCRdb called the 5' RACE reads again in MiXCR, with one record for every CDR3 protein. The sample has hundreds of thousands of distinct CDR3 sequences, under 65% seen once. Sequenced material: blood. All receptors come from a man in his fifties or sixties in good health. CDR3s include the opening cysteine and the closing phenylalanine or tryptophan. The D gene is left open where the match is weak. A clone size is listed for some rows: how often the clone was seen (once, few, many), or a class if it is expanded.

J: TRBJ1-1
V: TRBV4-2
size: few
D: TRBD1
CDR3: CASSQGRRTGGKGNTEAFF
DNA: TGTGCCAGCAGCCAAGGTCGCCGGACAGGGGGCAAGGGGAACACTGAAGCTTTCTTT

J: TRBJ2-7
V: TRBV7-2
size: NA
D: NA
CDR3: CASSLVGGSSPYEQYF
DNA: TGTGCCAGCAGCTTAGTAGGAGGCTCTTCGCCCTACGAGCAGTACTTC

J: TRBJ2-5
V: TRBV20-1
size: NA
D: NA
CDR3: CSARGTGVQETQYF
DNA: TGCAGTGCTAGAGGAACAGGAGTCCAAGAGACCCAGTACTTC

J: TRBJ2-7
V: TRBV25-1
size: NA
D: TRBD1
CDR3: CASSDSPGQGAVKQYF
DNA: TGTGCCAGCAGTGACTCCCCCGGACAGGGGGCGGTCAAGCAGTACTTC

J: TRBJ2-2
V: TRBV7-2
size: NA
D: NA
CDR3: CASSRMRVGGELFF
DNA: TGTGCCAGCAGCCGGATGAGGGTGGGCGGGGAGCTGTTTTTT

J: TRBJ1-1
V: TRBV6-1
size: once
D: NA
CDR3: CASSVQGIEAFF
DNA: TGTGCCAGCAGTGTGCAGGGGATTGAAGCTTTCTTT

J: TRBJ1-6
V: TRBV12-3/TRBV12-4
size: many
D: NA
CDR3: CASSLSALGSPLHF
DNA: TGTGCCAGCAGTTTATCGGCTTTGGGTTCACCCCTCCACTTT

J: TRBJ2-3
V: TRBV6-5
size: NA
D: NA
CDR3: CASSYRDFTDTQYF
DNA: TGTGCCAGCAGTTACAGGGACTTCACAGATACGCAGTATTTT

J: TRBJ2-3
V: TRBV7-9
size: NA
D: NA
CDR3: CASSNYGTDTQYF
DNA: TGTGCCAGCAGCAACTACGGCACAGATACGCAGTATTTT

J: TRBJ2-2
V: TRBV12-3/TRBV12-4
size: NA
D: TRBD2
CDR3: CASNPHRGGSGELFF
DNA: TGTGCCAGCAACCCCCACCGGGGGGGCTCCGGGGAGCTGTTTTTT

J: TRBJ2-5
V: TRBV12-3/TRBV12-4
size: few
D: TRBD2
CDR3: CASSLAGLAGRETQYF
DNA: TGTGCCAGCAGTTTAGCCGGGCTAGCGGGAAGGGAGACCCAGTACTTC

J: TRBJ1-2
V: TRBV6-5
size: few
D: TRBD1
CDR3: CASSNRGLDYTF
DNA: TGTGCCAGCAGCAACAGGGGATTGGACTACACCTTC

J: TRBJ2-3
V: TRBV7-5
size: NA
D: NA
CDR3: CISVSEAQQTDTQYF
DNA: NA

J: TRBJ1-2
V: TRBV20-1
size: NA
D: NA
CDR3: CSARGGYGYTF
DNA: TGCAGTGCTAGAGGAGGGTATGGCTACACCTTC

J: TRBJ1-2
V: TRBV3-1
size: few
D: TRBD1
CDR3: CASSLGTGDGYTF
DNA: TGTGCCAGCAGCCTCGGGACAGGCGATGGCTACACCTTC

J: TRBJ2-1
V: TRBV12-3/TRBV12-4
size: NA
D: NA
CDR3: CASSILGANEQFF
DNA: TGTGCCAGCAGTATACTTGGGGCGAATGAGCAGTTCTTC

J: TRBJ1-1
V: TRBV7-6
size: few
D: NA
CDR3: CASRSNTEAFF
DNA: TGTGCCAGCAGGTCGAACACTGAAGCTTTCTTT